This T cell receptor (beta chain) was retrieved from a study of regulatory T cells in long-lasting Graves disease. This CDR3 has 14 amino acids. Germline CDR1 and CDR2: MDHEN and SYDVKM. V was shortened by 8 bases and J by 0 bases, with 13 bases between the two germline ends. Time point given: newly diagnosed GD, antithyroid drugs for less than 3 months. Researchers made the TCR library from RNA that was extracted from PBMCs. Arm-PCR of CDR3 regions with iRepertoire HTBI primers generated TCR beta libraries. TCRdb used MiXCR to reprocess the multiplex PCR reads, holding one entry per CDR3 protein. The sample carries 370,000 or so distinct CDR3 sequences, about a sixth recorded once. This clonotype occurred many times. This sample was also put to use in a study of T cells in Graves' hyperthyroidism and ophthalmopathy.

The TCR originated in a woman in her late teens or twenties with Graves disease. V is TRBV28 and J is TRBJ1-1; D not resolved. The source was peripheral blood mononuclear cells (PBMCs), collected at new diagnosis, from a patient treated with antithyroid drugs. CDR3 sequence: CASLPGVLNTEAFF. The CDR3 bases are TGTGCCAGCCTCCCAGGTGTACTGAACACTGAAGCTTTCTTT.